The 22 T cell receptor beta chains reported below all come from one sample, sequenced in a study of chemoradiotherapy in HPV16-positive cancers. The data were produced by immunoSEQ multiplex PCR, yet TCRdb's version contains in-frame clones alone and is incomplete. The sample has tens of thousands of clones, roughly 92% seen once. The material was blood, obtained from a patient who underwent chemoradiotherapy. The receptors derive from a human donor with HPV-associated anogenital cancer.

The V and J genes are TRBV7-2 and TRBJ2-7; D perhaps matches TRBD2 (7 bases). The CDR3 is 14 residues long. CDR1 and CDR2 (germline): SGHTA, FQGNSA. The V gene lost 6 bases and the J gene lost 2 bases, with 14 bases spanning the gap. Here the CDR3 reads CASRGGAYPYEQYF. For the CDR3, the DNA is TGTGCCAGCAGAGGGGGGGCCTATCCCTACGAGCAGTACTTC. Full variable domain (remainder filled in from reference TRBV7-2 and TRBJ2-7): GAGVSQSPSNKVTEKGKDVELRCDPISGHTALYWYRQSLGQGLEFLIYFQGNSAPDKSGLPSDRFSAERTGGSVSTLTIQRTQQEDSAVYLCASRGGAYPYEQYFGPGTRLTVT.

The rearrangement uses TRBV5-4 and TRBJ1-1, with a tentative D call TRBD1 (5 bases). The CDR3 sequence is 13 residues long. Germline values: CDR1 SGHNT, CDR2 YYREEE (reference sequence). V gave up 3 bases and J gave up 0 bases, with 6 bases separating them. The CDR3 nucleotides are TGTGCCAGCAGCTGGACAATGAACACTGAAGCTTTCTTT. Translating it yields CASSWTMNTEAFF.

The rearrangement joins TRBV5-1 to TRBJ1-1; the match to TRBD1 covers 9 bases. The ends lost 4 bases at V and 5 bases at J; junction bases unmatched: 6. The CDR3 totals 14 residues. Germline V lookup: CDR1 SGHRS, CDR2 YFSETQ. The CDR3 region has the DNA TGCGCCAGCAGCGGGACAGGGAGCGGGACTGAAGCTTTCTTT. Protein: CASSGTGSGTEAFF.

CDR3 sequence: CASSQTRQGNQPQHF. CDR3 DNA sequence: TGCGCCAGCAGCCAAACTAGACAGGGGAATCAGCCCCAGCATTTT. This chain uses TRBV4-1 with TRBJ1-5, with 8 nucleotides matching TRBD1. J was trimmed by 4 bases and V by 2 bases; bases with no gene match: 4. CDR3 size: 15 residues. CDR1 is MGHRA and CDR2 is YSYEKL in the germline V gene.

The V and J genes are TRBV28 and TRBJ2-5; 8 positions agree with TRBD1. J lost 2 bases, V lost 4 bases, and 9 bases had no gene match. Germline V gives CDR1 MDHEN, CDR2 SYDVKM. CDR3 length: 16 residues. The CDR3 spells CASSWGGQGRQETQYF. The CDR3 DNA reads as TGTGCCAGCAGTTGGGGTGGACAGGGTCGGCAAGAGACCCAGTACTTC.

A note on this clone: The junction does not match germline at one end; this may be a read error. The CDR3 sequence is CASSLRGYGLSGNAIYF. CDR3 DNA sequence: TGTGCCAGCAGTCTTCGGGGGTACGGACTCTCTGGAAACGCCATATATTTT. The chain combines TRBV27 with TRBJ1-3; maybe TRBD1 (5 bases). Germline V gene lookup returns CDR1 MNHEY and CDR2 SMNVEV (reference sequence). This CDR3 is built from 17 residues.

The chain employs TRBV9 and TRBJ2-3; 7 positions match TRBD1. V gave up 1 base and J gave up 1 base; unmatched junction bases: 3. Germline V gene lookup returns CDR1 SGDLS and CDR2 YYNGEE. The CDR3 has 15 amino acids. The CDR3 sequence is CASSVSTGGTDTQYF. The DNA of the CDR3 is TGTGCCAGCAGCGTATCAACAGGGGGCACAGATACGCAGTATTTT. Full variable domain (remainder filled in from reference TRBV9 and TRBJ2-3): DSGVTQTPKHLITATGQRVTLRCSPRSGDLSVYWYQQSLDQGLQFLIQYYNGEERAKGNILERFSAQQFPDLHSELNLSSLELGDSALYFCASSVSTGGTDTQYFGPGTRLTVL.

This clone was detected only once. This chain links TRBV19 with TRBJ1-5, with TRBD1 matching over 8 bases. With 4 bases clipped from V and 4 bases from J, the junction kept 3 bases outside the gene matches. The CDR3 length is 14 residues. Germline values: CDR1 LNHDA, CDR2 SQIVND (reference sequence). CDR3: CASSSRQGNQPQHF. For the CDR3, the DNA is TGTGCCAGTAGTAGTCGACAGGGGAATCAGCCCCAGCATTTT. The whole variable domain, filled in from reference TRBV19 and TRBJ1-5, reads DGGITQSPKYLFRKEGQNVTLSCEQNLNHDAMYWYRQDPGQGLRLIYYSQIVNDFQKGDIAEGYSVSREKKESFPLTVTSAQKNPTAFYLCASSSRQGNQPQHFGDGTRLSIL.

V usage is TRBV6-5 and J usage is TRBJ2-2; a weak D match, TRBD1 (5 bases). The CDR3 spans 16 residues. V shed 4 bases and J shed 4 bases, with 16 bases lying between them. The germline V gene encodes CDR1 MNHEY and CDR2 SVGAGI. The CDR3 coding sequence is TGTGCCAGCAGTTCTTCAGCCGGTAGGGGCACCGGGGAGCTGTTTTTT. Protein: CASSSSAGRGTGELFF.

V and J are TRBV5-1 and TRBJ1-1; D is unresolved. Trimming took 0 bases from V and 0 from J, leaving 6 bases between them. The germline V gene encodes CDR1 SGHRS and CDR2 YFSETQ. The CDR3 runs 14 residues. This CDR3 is CASSLVQVNTEAFF. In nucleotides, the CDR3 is TGCGCCAGCAGCTTGGTTCAGGTGAACACTGAAGCTTTCTTT. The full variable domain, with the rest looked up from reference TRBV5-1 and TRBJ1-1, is KAGVTQTPRYLIKTRGQQVTLSCSPISGHRSVSWYQQTPGQGLQFLFEYFSETQRNKGNFPGRFSGRQFSNSRSEMNVSTLELGDSALYLCASSLVQVNTEAFFGQGTRLTVV.

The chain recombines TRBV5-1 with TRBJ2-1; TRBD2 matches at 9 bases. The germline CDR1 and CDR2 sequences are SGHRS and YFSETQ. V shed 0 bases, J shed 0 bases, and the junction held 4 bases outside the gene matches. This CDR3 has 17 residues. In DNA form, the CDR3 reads TGCGCCAGCAGCTTGGACAGAGCGGGGGGCTCCTACAATGAGCAGTTCTTC. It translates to CASSLDRAGGSYNEQFF.

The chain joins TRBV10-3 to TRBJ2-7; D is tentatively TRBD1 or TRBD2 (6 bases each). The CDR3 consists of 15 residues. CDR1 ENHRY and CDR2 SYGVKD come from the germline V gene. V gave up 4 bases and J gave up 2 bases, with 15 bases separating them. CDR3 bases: TGTGCCATCAGTGCTCCCGGGGGCGGACCCTACGAGCAGTACTTC. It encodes CAISAPGGGPYEQYF.

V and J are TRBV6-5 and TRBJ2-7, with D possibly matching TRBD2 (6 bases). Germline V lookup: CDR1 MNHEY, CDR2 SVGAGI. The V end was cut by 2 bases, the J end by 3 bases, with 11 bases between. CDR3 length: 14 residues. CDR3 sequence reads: CASSYGVSGYEQYF. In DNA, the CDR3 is TGTGCCAGCAGTTACGGCGTTAGCGGCTACGAGCAGTACTTC.

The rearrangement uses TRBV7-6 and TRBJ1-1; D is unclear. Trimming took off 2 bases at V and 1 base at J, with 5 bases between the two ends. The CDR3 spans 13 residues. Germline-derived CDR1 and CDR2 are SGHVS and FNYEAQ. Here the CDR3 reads CASSLQGNTEAFF. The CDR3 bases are TGTGCCAGCAGCTTACAAGGGAACACTGAAGCTTTCTTT.

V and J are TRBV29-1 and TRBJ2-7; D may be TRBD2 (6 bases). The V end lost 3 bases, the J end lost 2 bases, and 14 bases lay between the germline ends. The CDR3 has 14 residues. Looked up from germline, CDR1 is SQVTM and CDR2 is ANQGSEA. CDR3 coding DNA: TGCAGCGTTGATCTTGGGGGGTCGGCCTACGAGCAGTACTTC. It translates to CSVDLGGSAYEQYF.

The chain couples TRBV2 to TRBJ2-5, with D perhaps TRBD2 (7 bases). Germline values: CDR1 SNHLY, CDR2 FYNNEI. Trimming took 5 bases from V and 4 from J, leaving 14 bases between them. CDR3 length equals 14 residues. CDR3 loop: CASSRGGGGETQYF. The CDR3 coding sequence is TGTGCCAGCAGTCGAGGGGGGGGAGGAGAGACCCAGTACTTC.

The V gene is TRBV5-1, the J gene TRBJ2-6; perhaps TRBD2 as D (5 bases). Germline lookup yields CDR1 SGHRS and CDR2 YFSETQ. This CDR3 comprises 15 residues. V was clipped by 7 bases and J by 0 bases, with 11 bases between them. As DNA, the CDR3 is TGCGCCAGCGGCCACGGAGGCTCTGGGGCCAACGTCCTGACTTTC. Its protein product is CASGHGGSGANVLTF.

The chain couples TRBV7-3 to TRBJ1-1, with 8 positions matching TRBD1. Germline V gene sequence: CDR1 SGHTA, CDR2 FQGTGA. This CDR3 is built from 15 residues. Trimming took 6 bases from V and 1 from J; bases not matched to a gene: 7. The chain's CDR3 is CASRLTGGPNTEAFF. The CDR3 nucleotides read TGTGCCAGCAGACTTACAGGGGGACCGAACACTGAAGCTTTCTTT.

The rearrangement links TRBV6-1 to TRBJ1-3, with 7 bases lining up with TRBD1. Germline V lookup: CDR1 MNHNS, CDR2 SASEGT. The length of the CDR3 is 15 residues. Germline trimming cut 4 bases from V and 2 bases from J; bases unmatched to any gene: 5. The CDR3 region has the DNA TGTGCCAGCAGTGTGGAGGGGGCGGCTGGAAACACCATATATTTT. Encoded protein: CASSVEGAAGNTIYF.

The CDR3 DNA follows: TGTGCCAGCAGCTCTAGCGGGGGATCCTACGAGCAGTACTTC. Its translation: CASSSSGGSYEQYF. The chain links TRBV7-9 to TRBJ2-7, with 10 bases fitting TRBD2. The CDR3 totals 14 residues. V lost 4 bases, J lost 1 base, and 1 base stayed unmatched. Germline CDR1 SEHNR, CDR2 FQNEAQ (reference sequence).

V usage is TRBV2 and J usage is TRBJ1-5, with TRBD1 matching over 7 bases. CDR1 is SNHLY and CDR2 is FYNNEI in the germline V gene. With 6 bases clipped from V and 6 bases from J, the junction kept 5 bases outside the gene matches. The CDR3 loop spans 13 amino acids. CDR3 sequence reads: CASSPTGVQPQHF. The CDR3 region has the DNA TGTGCCAGCAGCCCTACAGGGGTTCAGCCCCAGCATTTT.

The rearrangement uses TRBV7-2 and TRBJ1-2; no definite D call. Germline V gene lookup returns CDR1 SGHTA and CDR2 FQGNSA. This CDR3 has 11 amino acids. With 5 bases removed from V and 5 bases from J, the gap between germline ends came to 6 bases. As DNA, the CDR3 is TGTGCCAGCAGCGGCCAGTATGGCTACACCTTC. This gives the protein CASSGQYGYTF.